This is a list of T cell receptor beta chains from one sample in a study of PD-1 blockade in classical Hodgkin lymphoma. This table comes from immunoSEQ multiplex PCR, and its TCRdb copy is limited to in-frame clones, with some not included. The table shows more than 70,000 clones, with around 90% occurring only once. The sequences come from peripheral blood mononuclear cells (PBMCs), collected before the second cycle of nivolumab. All receptors come from a human donor with classical Hodgkin lymphoma. Both conserved end residues are part of each CDR3. A D gene is named only where the DNA matches it firmly. Only some rows state a clone size, as once, few, many or a class for expanded clones.

J,size,D,V,DNA,CDR3
TRBJ2-4,-,TRBD1,TRBV18,TGTGCCAGCTCACCGAGCCTAGGTGGGACAGGGGGCGGGATGCTTCAGTACTTC,CASSPSLGGTGGGMLQYF
TRBJ2-1,-,-,TRBV4-1,TGCGCCAGCAGCCAAGAGGAAGTCAATGGCTCCGATGAGCAGTTCTTC,CASSQEEVNGSDEQFF
TRBJ2-1,-,TRBD2,TRBV7-3,TGTGCCAGCAGCGCACTAGCGGGGGCCTACAATGAGCAGTTCTTC,CASSALAGAYNEQFF
TRBJ2-7,-,TRBD1,TRBV29-1,TGCAGCGTAGCGACAGGGGGGCTTTCCCACGAGCAGTACTTC,CSVATGGLSHEQYF
TRBJ2-7,-,-,TRBV5-1,TGCGCCAGCAGCTTGGACTACGAGCAGTACTTC,CASSLDYEQYF
TRBJ1-2,once,-,TRBV7-9,TGTGCCAGCAGCGACAAGGGGTTAGGCTATGGCTACACCTTC,CASSDKGLGYGYTF
TRBJ2-4,-,-,TRBV7-8,TGTGCCAGCAGCTTAGTAGACGGGGGACCTGGAAACATTCAGTACTTC,CASSLVDGGPGNIQYF
TRBJ2-2,-,-,TRBV7-9,TGTGCCAGCAGGGTTGGACAGACTGGGGAGCTGTTTTTT,CASRVGQTGELFF
TRBJ2-1,once,-,TRBV27,TGTGCCAGCACCCAGGGGAACTACAATGAGCAGTTCTTC,CASTQGNYNEQFF
TRBJ2-7,-,TRBD2,TRBV5-1,TGCGCCAGCGGCGGTGGGGGACTAGCGGGAGTAGGGCACTACGAGCAGTACTTC,CASGGGGLAGVGHYEQYF
TRBJ2-3,once,TRBD1,TRBV7-2,TGTGCCAGCAGCCCTTACAGGGGCCGCACAGATACGCAGTATTTT,CASSPYRGRTDTQYF
TRBJ1-2,-,-,TRBV15,TGTGCCACCAGCACGGATCCCAGCAGCGAGGGTGGCTACACCTTC,CATSTDPSSEGGYTF
TRBJ2-7,-,-,TRBV6-5,TGTGCCAGCAGTTATTACGGCAACACCCTGGGGGAGCAGTACTTC,CASSYYGNTLGEQYF
TRBJ1-5,-,-,TRBV19,TGTGCCAGTAGTGGTAGCAATCAGCCCCAGCATTTT,CASSGSNQPQHF
TRBJ2-2,-,TRBD2,TRBV6-5,TGTGCCAGCTCAAAGTTGGCTAGCGGGACCGGGGAGCTGTTTTTT,CASSKLASGTGELFF
TRBJ1-2,-,-,TRBV4-1,TGCGCCAGCAGCCCGGGAGACGTACTCAGGAATGGCTACACCTTC,CASSPGDVLRNGYTF
TRBJ1-5,-,-,TRBV10-3,TGTGCCATCAGTGATGGAGAGGGTGGTCAGCCCCAGCATTTT,CAISDGEGGQPQHF
TRBJ2-6,-,-,TRBV29-1,TGCAGCGTTGCGAGGACGGCTAGCTCTGGGGCCAACGTCCTGACTTTC,CSVARTASSGANVLTF
TRBJ2-1,once,-,TRBV5-4,TGTGCCAGCAGCGCTCCAGGGGATGAGCAGTTCTTC,CASSAPGDEQFF
TRBJ2-2,-,-,TRBV6-5,TGTGCCAGCCATTCCTACACCGGGGAGCTGTTTTTT,CASHSYTGELFF
TRBJ2-3,-,TRBD2,TRBV19,TGTGCCAGTAGTATAGGTCAAGCGGGAGCCACAGATACGCAGTATTTT,CASSIGQAGATDTQYF
TRBJ2-3,-,-,TRBV27,TGTGCCAGCAGTTTATCCCTATCTCTTCTCACAGATACGCAGTATTTT,CASSLSLSLLTDTQYF
TRBJ2-5,-,-,TRBV5-1,TGCGCCAGCAGCTTTAGGGTTTTCGGTGAGACCCAGTACTTC,CASSFRVFGETQYF
TRBJ2-7,-,-,TRBV5-1,TGCGCCAGCAGCTTTGGATCCCTAACTTCCACTTTCACCTACGAGCAGTACTTC,CASSFGSLTSTFTYEQYF
TRBJ1-1,-,-,TRBV7-9,TGTGCCAGCAGCTTTTCGAGCGAAGGGAGCACTGAAGCTTTCTTT,CASSFSSEGSTEAFF
TRBJ1-1,-,-,TRBV28,TGTGCCAGCAGTTTAGGGCCCAGCATGAACACTGAAGCTTTCTTT,CASSLGPSMNTEAFF
TRBJ2-7,-,TRBD2,TRBV6-1,TGTGCCAGCAGTGAATCCCGGGGGGAAAGCTCCTACGAGCAGTACTTC,CASSESRGESSYEQYF
TRBJ2-7,-,-,TRBV27,TGTGCCAGCAGTTTAGAACAGTTTTCCTACGAGCAGTACTTC,CASSLEQFSYEQYF
TRBJ2-1,-,TRBD2,TRBV7-7,TGTGCTAGCAGCTTACTGCTAGCGGGGTACAATGAGCAGTTCTTC,CASSLLLAGYNEQFF